These 5 T cell receptor beta chains came from one sample sequenced in a study of T-cell reconstitution after alpha-beta-depleted transplantation in children. Construction of the TCRbeta library involved unique molecular identifiers. TCRdb analysed the PCR reads with MiXCR anew, one entry per CDR3 protein. Altogether 70,000 to 95,000 distinct CDR3 sequences are present, around a sixth being singletons, with the ten largest covering 45% to 55%. The sample here was PBMCs, mostly from graft donor cells, taken 360 days after TCRalphabeta/CD19-depleted stem cell transplant. These receptors all come from a male patient under 10 years old who had a stem cell transplant for acute lymphoblastic leukemia, so the T cells may come from the graft donor.

A few counts support this clonotype. The chain joins TRBV24-1 to TRBJ2-5, with 10 bases identical to TRBD2. V lost 3 bases and J lost 3; bases outside the gene matches: 9. The CDR3 sequence is 17 residues long. CDR1 is KGHDR and CDR2 is SFDVKD in the germline V gene. The CDR3 sequence: CATSDPLTSGLKETQYF. The CDR3 DNA is TGTGCCACCAGTGATCCCTTGACTAGCGGGTTAAAAGAGACCCAGTACTTC.

This clonotype was detected only a few times. The V gene is TRBV28, the J gene TRBJ2-7; D unresolved. The germline V and J ends were trimmed by 6 bases and 4 bases, with 13 bases remaining between them. This CDR3 has 13 amino acids. CDR1 is MDHEN and CDR2 is SYDVKM in the germline V gene. The CDR3 nucleotides read TGTGCCAGCAGCCCGAGAGACGGGTACGAGCAGTACTTC. Translating it yields CASSPRDGYEQYF.

The chain employs TRBV5-6 and TRBJ2-5; TRBD2 matches 7 bases. This CDR3 has 15 amino acids. J lost 5 bases, V lost 4 bases, and 11 bases had no gene match. Germline values: CDR1 SGHDT, CDR2 YYEEEE. The CDR3: CASSETGLFRETQYF. The CDR3 DNA follows: TGTGCCAGCAGCGAGACGGGACTATTCCGTGAGACCCAGTACTTC.

V and J are TRBV21-1 and TRBJ2-5; TRBD2, the D gene given by the table, was not confirmed from the DNA. TRBV21-1 is a pseudogene. CDR3 size: 18 residues. The CDR3, as DNA: TGTGCCAGCAGCAAAGTGGGGACTAGCGGGAGCTACCAAGAGACCCAGTACTTC. This translates into CASSKVGTSGSYQETQYF.

This rearrangement joins TRBV29-1 to TRBJ2-7; TRBD2 aligns across 7 bases. Germline CDR1 is SQVTM and CDR2 is ANQGSEA. The CDR3 consists of 15 residues. Trimming cost V 5 bases and J 2 bases; bases outside gene matches: 12. The CDR3 is CSVTVKLAKAYEQYF. In DNA, the CDR3 is TGCAGCGTTACTGTAAAACTAGCGAAAGCCTACGAGCAGTACTTC.